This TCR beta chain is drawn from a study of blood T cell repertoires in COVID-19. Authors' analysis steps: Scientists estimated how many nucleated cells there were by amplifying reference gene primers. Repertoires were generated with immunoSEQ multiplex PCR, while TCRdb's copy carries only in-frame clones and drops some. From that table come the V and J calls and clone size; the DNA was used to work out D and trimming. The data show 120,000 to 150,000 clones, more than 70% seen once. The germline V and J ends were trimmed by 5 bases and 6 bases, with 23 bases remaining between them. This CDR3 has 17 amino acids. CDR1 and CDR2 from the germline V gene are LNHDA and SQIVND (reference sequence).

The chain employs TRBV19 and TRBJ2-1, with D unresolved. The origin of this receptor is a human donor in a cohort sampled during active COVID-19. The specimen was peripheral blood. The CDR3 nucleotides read TGTGCCAGTAGTTTGAATTTCACCCACAGTATGACCAATGAGCAGTTCTTC. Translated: CASSLNFTHSMTNEQFF.